This T cell receptor beta chain was recovered during a study of CD8+CD57+ T cells in acquired aplastic anemia. In the study overall: An average of 3.2 ug of DNA was obtained from sorted CD4+ and CD8+ cells.

At least ten counts were recorded for this clonotype. V was shortened by 0 bases and J by 7 bases, with 12 bases between the two germline ends. The germline V gene encodes CDR1 SGHAT and CDR2 FQNNGV. The CDR3 is 15 amino acids. Genomic DNA was employed as the template in profiling TCR beta VDJ and CDR3. TCRdb analysed the reads with MiXCR anew, one entry per CDR3 protein. Among some 42,000 distinct CDR3 sequences listed, roughly two thirds were seen once. The V and J genes are TRBV11-2 and TRBJ2-2, with D unclear. The sequence was obtained from a human donor in good health, serving as a control. The source material was sorted CD4+, CD8+, or CD8+CD57+ T cells (not recorded which) from PBMCs. The CDR3 protein is CASSLDLRVDGELFF. In DNA form, the CDR3 reads TGTGCCAGCAGCTTAGATCTCCGGGTTGACGGGGAGCTGTTTTTT. Drawing the rest from reference TRBV11-2 and TRBJ2-2, the complete variable domain is EAGVAQSPRYKIIEKRQSVAFWCNPISGHATLYWYQQILGQGPKLLIQFQNNGVVDDSQLPKDRFSAERLKGVDSTLKIQPAKLEDSAVYLCASSLDLRVDGELFFGEGSRLTVL.